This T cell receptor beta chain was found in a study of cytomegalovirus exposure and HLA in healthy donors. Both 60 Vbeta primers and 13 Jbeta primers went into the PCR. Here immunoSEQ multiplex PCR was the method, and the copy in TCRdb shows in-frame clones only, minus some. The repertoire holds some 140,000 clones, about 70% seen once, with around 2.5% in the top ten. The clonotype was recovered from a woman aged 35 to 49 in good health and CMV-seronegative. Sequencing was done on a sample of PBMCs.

The CDR3 region is CATFPGGVAYEQYF. In DNA form, the CDR3 reads TGTGCCACCTTCCCTGGCGGGGTGGCCTACGAGCAGTACTTC. The chain recombines TRBV6-5 with TRBJ2-7; D is perhaps TRBD2 (6 bases). Germline CDR1 MNHEY, CDR2 SVGAGI. Deletions cut 10 bases from V and 2 bases from J, with 18 bases between. This CDR3 is 14 amino acids long.